The 20 T cell receptor beta chains in this list originate from one sample, sequenced in a study of vaccination effects on CD4 cells after COVID-19. ViraFEST used viral peptide pools to expand antigen-specific CD4+ T cells before sequencing. Having been cultured for roughly 9 days, the cells underwent CD4+ T cell isolation. The vaccine given was either BNT162b2 or mRNA-1273, in two doses. Method: immunoSEQ multiplex PCR; TCRdb's copy keeps in-frame clones and lacks some. This sample has approximately 26,000 clones, with less than 75% found just once. No antigen has been assigned to these receptors. This material consisted of CD4+ T cells from PBMCs cultured with HCoV-NL63 spike peptides, taken after COVID-19 vaccination. The receptors stem from a human donor who received a COVID-19 vaccine.

V usage is TRBV3-1 (or the pseudogene TRBV3-2) and J usage is TRBJ2-5; D is unresolved. The V gene lost 0 bases and the J gene lost 5 bases, with 4 bases spanning the gap. The germline CDR1 and CDR2 sequences are LGHDT and YNNKEL (reference sequence). The CDR3 is 12 amino acids. CDR3 region: CASSQDQETQYF. In DNA form, the CDR3 reads TGTGCCAGCAGCCAAGATCAGGAGACCCAGTACTTC.

The CDR3 loop reads CASRGLLAGGPPNTGELFF. CDR3 DNA sequence: TGTGCCAGCAGGGGATTGCTAGCGGGAGGCCCTCCGAACACCGGGGAGCTGTTTTTT. The V call is TRBV11-2, the J call TRBJ2-2; TRBD2 aligns across 11 bases. The V gene end was trimmed by 6 bases and the J gene end by 0 bases; junction bases not matched to a gene: 12. CDR1 and CDR2 (germline): SGHAT, FQNNGV. The CDR3 spans 19 residues.

This clone was recorded once. The chain is built from TRBV12-3 or TRBV12-4 and TRBJ2-2; D gene uncertain. The length of the CDR3 is 12 residues. With 6 bases removed from V and 0 bases from J, the gap between germline ends came to 2 bases. In DNA, the CDR3 is TGTGCCAGCAGGACGAACACCGGGGAGCTGTTTTTT. Translating it yields CASRTNTGELFF.

This clone was counted a few times. This chain connects TRBV7-8 to TRBJ2-5; 13 bases are shared with TRBD2. From germline, CDR1 is SGHVS and CDR2 FQNEAQ. V was clipped by 1 base and J by 5 bases; unmatched bases: 4. The CDR3 totals 16 residues. In nucleotides, the CDR3 is TGTGCCAGCAGCTTAGGGACTAGCGGGAGCTCTGAGACCCAGTACTTC. Protein product: CASSLGTSGSSETQYF.

The rearrangement uses TRBV2 and TRBJ2-7, with a possible D match to TRBD2 (5 bases). Germline values: CDR1 SNHLY, CDR2 FYNNEI. This CDR3 is 15 amino acids long. V was shortened by 7 bases and J by 4 bases, with 20 bases between the two germline ends. CDR3 bases: TGTGCCAGCACCCAAGAGGCTAGCAGAAGTTACGAGCAGTACTTC. Protein: CASTQEASRSYEQYF.

This clone has only a few counts. The chain uses TRBV11-2 and TRBJ1-6, with 8 bases identical to TRBD1. Germline CDR1 and CDR2: SGHAT and FQNNGV. Trimming at V came to 5 bases and at J to 7 bases, leaving 10 bases not matched to a gene. The CDR3 runs 16 residues. The CDR3 sequence: CASSLYPGGENSPLHF. The CDR3 bases are TGTGCCAGCAGCCTCTATCCAGGGGGCGAGAATTCACCCCTCCACTTT.

The V and J genes are TRBV7-9 and TRBJ2-2, with TRBD2 matching 9 bases. The germline CDR1 and CDR2 sequences are SEHNR and FQNEAQ (reference sequence). J lost 5 bases, V lost 3 bases, and 4 bases had no gene match. This CDR3 has 15 residues. CDR3 residues: CASSFGLAGTGELFF. The CDR3 nucleotides are TGTGCCAGCAGCTTCGGGCTAGCGGGGACCGGGGAGCTGTTTTTT. Looking up the rest from reference TRBV7-9 and TRBJ2-2 gives the full variable domain: DTGVSQNPRHKITKRGQNVTFRCDPISEHNRLYWYRQTLGQGPEFLTYFQNEAQLEKSRLLSDRFSAERPKGSFSTLEIQRTEQGDSAMYLCASSFGLAGTGELFFGEGSRLTVL.

V gene TRBV5-4 combines with J gene TRBJ2-3, with 7 bases aligning to TRBD1. CDR3 length equals 15 residues. Germline CDR1 SGHNT, CDR2 YYREEE (reference sequence). V lost 5 bases, J lost 0 bases, and 6 bases stayed unmatched. CDR3 region: CASSKQGTSTDTQYF. CDR3 bases: TGTGCCAGCAGTAAACAGGGGACCAGCACAGATACGCAGTATTTT.

The V call is TRBV5-1, the J call TRBJ1-3; D is unresolved. Germline loops: CDR1 SGHRS, CDR2 YFSETQ. There are 15 residues in the CDR3. The V gene lost 0 bases and the J gene lost 2 bases, with 9 bases spanning the gap. The CDR3 reads CASSLVGSTGNTIYF. In nucleotides, the CDR3 is TGCGCCAGCAGCTTGGTTGGCAGTACTGGAAACACCATATATTTT.

This sequence joins TRBV18 and TRBJ1-5; no definite D call. The CDR3 totals 14 residues. CDR1 is KGHSH and CDR2 is LQKENI in the germline V gene. Trimming removed 2 bases at V and 0 bases at J, with 5 bases between. The CDR3 region is CASSPGDSNQPQHF. CDR3 nucleotide sequence: TGTGCCAGCTCACCAGGAGATAGCAATCAGCCCCAGCATTTT. The complete variable domain, with remaining parts taken from reference TRBV18 and TRBJ1-5, reads NAGVMQNPRHLVRRRGQEARLRCSPMKGHSHVYWYRQLPEEGLKFMVYLQKENIIDESGMPKERFSAEFPKEGPSILRIQQVVRGDSAAYFCASSPGDSNQPQHFGDGTRLSIL.

The chain recombines TRBV5-1 with TRBJ2-6; unclear D gene. This CDR3 contains 15 residues. Trimming shortened V by 0 bases and J by 2 bases, and 6 bases separated the two germline ends. Germline CDR1 and CDR2: SGHRS and YFSETQ. The CDR3 loop is CASSLEGPGANVLTF. CDR3 nucleotide sequence: TGCGCCAGCAGCTTGGAGGGTCCTGGGGCCAACGTCCTGACTTTC.

CDR3 region: CASRPLGRRTYEQYF. CDR3 DNA: TGTGCCAGCAGACCCTTAGGTCGGCGGACCTACGAGCAGTACTTC. The chain couples TRBV11-2 to TRBJ2-7; D uncertain. Germline V gives CDR1 SGHAT, CDR2 FQNNGV. The CDR3 loop spans 15 amino acids. Trimming took off 6 bases at V and 2 bases at J, with 17 bases between the two ends.

The rearrangement uses TRBV10-3 and TRBJ1-4, with D perhaps matching TRBD1 (6 bases). The CDR3 contains 13 residues. Germline V gene lookup returns CDR1 ENHRY and CDR2 SYGVKD. V gave up 8 bases and J gave up 11 bases, with 18 bases separating them. The CDR3 DNA is TGTGCCATCCGGGACAAAGGGGGTGGTAAACTGTTTTTT. This sequence encodes CAIRDKGGGKLFF.

The chain uses TRBV29-1 and TRBJ2-5; D is possibly TRBD1 or TRBD2 (5 bases each). From germline, CDR1 is SQVTM and CDR2 ANQGSEA. The CDR3 is 17 residues long. The V end was cut by 7 bases, the J end by 4 bases, with 28 bases between. The CDR3 bases are TGCAGCGGTGCAATTATTACCGGGACCCAGCTTCGAGAGACCCAGTACTTC. Translated: CSGAIITGTQLRETQYF.

This clone was picked up a small number of times. Written as DNA, the CDR3 is TGCGCCAGCAGCCAAGATCTTCGTGGGATTGAAGCTTTCTTT. Protein sequence: CASSQDLRGIEAFF. This rearrangement joins TRBV4-1 to TRBJ1-1; D remains ambiguous. With 0 bases removed from V and 7 bases from J, the gap between germline ends came to 12 bases. Per germline, CDR1 MGHRA and CDR2 YSYEKL. The CDR3 extends over 14 amino acids.

The chain recombines TRBV27 with TRBJ1-5; no clear D. V was trimmed by 4 bases and J by 6 bases, leaving 13 bases between them. This CDR3 contains 14 residues. Germline V gives CDR1 MNHEY, CDR2 SMNVEV (reference sequence). The DNA for the CDR3 is TGTGCCAGCAGTTCGACCGAGGTGACTCAGCCCCAGCATTTT. Translated: CASSSTEVTQPQHF.

The chain joins TRBV2 to TRBJ1-5; 7 bases map to TRBD1. The CDR3 length is 14 residues. From germline, CDR1 is SNHLY and CDR2 FYNNEI. V trimming: 6 bases; J trimming: 0 bases; junction bases outside the gene matches: 2. CDR3 in amino acids: CASRGTVSNQPQHF. DNA of the CDR3: TGTGCCAGCAGAGGGACAGTTAGCAATCAGCCCCAGCATTTT. Together with reference TRBV2 and TRBJ1-5, the CDR3 gives the full variable domain: EPEVTQTPSHQVTQMGQEVILRCVPISNHLYFYWYRQILGQKVEFLVSFYNNEISEKSEIFDDQFSVERPDGSNFTLKIRSTKLEDSAMYFCASRGTVSNQPQHFGDGTRLSIL.

The chain couples TRBV12-5 to TRBJ1-1; perhaps TRBD1 as D (5 bases). This CDR3 comprises 14 residues. V shed 6 bases and J shed 4 bases, with 15 bases lying between them. The V gene's germline CDR1 is LGHNT and CDR2 FRNRAP. This CDR3 reads CASGISGGGTEAFF. The DNA for the CDR3 is TGTGCTAGTGGCATTTCTGGGGGTGGCACTGAAGCTTTCTTT.

The V and J genes are TRBV19 and TRBJ1-2; 10 bases fit TRBD1. V gave up 4 bases and J gave up 0 bases; unmatched junction bases: 8. The V gene's germline CDR1 is LNHDA and CDR2 SQIVND (reference sequence). The CDR3 loop spans 17 amino acids. The CDR3 region has the DNA TGTGCCAGTAGTACACCGGGACAGGGGCGAGCTAACTATGGCTACACCTTC. It yields the protein CASSTPGQGRANYGYTF.

The genes are TRBV6-6 and TRBJ2-1; D is unclear. The V end was cut by 4 bases, the J end by 0 bases, with 7 bases between. The CDR3 runs to 14 residues. CDR1 is MNHNY, CDR2 SVGAGI, per germline (reference sequence). Here the CDR3 DNA reads TGTGCCAGCAGTTTTGAGGCCTCCTACAATGAGCAGTTCTTC. Protein: CASSFEASYNEQFF.